Following are 9 T cell receptor beta chains from one sample sequenced in a study of blood T cell repertoires in COVID-19. Here immunoSEQ multiplex PCR was the method, and the copy in TCRdb shows in-frame clones only, minus some. The sample includes under 250,000 clones, 84% of them seen just once. Specimen: peripheral blood. These receptor sequences come from a woman aged 60-70 years who had recovered from COVID-19.

The chain joins TRBV6-1 to TRBJ1-5; the D gene is possibly TRBD1 (5 bases). V lost 1 base and J 0 bases, leaving 13 bases between the germline ends. The CDR3 is 17 residues long. CDR1 MNHNS and CDR2 SASEGT come from the germline V gene. In DNA, the CDR3 is TGTGCCAGCAGTGAAGAGAATTCAGGGTATAGCAATCAGCCCCAGCATTTT. Encoded protein: CASSEENSGYSNQPQHF.

The chain uses TRBV19 and TRBJ2-3; no definite D call. Germline CDR1 is LNHDA and CDR2 is SQIVND (reference sequence). CDR3 length equals 16 residues. Trimming cost V 0 bases and J 2 bases, with 12 bases left between them. The CDR3 bases are TGTGCCAGTAGTATAGATCTATGGGCTTACACAGATACGCAGTATTTT. Translating it yields CASSIDLWAYTDTQYF.

This clone was observed a handful of times. This rearrangement joins TRBV14 to TRBJ2-1, with 10 bases that match TRBD1. The CDR3 has 18 residues. CDR1 is SGHDN and CDR2 is FVKESK in the germline V gene. With 4 bases clipped from V and 2 bases from J, the junction kept 11 bases outside the gene matches. The CDR3 loop reads CASSRHSGTGDPYNEQFF. CDR3 nucleotides: TGTGCCAGCAGCCGGCACTCGGGGACAGGGGACCCCTACAATGAGCAGTTCTTC.

This chain connects TRBV3-1 (or the pseudogene TRBV3-2) to TRBJ1-5; D uncertain. The CDR3 runs to 12 residues. The V end lost 2 bases, the J end lost 5 bases, and 4 bases lay between the germline ends. Per germline, CDR1 LGHDT and CDR2 YNNKEL (reference sequence). CDR3: CASSQTDQPQHF. CDR3 DNA sequence: TGTGCCAGCAGCCAAACAGATCAGCCCCAGCATTTT.

This clone was detected only a few times. The chain links TRBV3-1 (or the pseudogene TRBV3-2) to TRBJ1-6, with TRBD1 matching over 7 bases. CDR3 length: 15 residues. The germline V gene has CDR1 LGHDT and CDR2 YNNKEL (reference sequence). V lost 4 bases, J lost 5 bases, and 5 bases stayed unmatched. The CDR3 here is CASSRGGRNNSPLHF. The CDR3 nucleotides read TGTGCCAGCAGCCGAGGGGGCCGGAATAATTCACCCCTCCACTTT.

The chain links TRBV4-1 to TRBJ2-1; 13 nucleotides line up with TRBD2. Germline-derived CDR1 and CDR2 are MGHRA and YSYEKL. The CDR3 loop spans 16 amino acids. V lost 4 bases to trimming and J lost 10 bases; unmatched junction nucleotides: 10. The CDR3 nucleotides are TGCGCCAGCAGCCCTGGACTAGCGGGGGTGGTTTGGGAGCAGTTCTTC. It is translated as CASSPGLAGVVWEQFF.

This clone appeared a few times. V usage is TRBV2 and J usage is TRBJ1-2; D might be TRBD1 (5 bases). Between the trimmed V and J ends, which lost 1 base and 1 base, there was a span of 7 bases. In germline, CDR1 is SNHLY, CDR2 FYNNEI. This CDR3 region has 14 residues. For the CDR3, the DNA is TGTGCCAGCAGTGAAGTGGGGGGTAACTATGGCTACACCTTC. Amino acid sequence: CASSEVGGNYGYTF. The full variable domain, completed using reference TRBV2 and TRBJ1-2, is EPEVTQTPSHQVTQMGQEVILRCVPISNHLYFYWYRQILGQKVEFLVSFYNNEISEKSEIFDDQFSVERPDGSNFTLKIRSTKLEDSAMYFCASSEVGGNYGYTFGSGTRLTVV.

This chain links TRBV7-9 with TRBJ2-5; 7 nucleotides match TRBD1. V lost 5 bases, J lost 4 bases, and 10 bases stayed unmatched. This CDR3 comprises 15 residues. Germline CDR1 reads SEHNR; CDR2 reads FQNEAQ (reference sequence). The CDR3 DNA is TGTGCCAGCAGCGGTGGACAGGCCCCCCGAGAGACCCAGTACTTC. Encoded protein: CASSGGQAPRETQYF.

The rearrangement links TRBV13 to TRBJ1-2; D ambiguous. V was cut by 2 bases and J by 4 bases, with 17 bases left in between. Germline assignment: CDR1 PRHDT and CDR2 FYEKMQ (reference sequence). This CDR3 region has 16 residues. The chain's CDR3 is CASSLNRRMLSYGYTF. The DNA of the CDR3 is TGTGCCAGCAGCTTAAATCGGCGGATGCTTTCCTATGGCTACACCTTC.